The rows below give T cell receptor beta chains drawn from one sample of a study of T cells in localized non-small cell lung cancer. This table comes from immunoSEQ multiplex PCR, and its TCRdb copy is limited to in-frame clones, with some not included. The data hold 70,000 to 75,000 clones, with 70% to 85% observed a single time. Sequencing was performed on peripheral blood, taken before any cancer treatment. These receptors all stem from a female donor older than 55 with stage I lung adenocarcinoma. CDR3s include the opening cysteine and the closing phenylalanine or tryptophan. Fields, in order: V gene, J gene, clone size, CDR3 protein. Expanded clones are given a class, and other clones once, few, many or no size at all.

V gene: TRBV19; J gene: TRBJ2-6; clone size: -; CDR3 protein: CASSIAGSGANVLTF
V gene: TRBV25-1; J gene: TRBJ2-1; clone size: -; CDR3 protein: CASRTSYNEQFF
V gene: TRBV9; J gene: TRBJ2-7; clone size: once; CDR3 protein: CASKARETSYKQYF
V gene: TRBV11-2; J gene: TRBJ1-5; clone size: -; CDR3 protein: CASSGPGGSNQPQHF
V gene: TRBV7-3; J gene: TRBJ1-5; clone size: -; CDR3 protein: CASSQEDSNQPQHF
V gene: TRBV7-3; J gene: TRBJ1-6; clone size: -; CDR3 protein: CASSLQRGNSPLHF
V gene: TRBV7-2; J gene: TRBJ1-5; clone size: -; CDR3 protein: CASSRDTQPQHF
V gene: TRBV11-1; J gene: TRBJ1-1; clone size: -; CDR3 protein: CASSLPQWNTEAFF
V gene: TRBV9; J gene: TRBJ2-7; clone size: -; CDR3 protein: CASSKDRRDYEQYF
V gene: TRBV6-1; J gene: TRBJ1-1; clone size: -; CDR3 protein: CASSPPWTTEAFF
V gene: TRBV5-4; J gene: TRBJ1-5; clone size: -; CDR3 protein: CASSQDSGRPQHF
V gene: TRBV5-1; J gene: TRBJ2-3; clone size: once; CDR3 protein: CASSPGLVRFADTQYF
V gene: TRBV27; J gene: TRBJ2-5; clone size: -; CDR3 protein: CASSFAPSTGEETQYF
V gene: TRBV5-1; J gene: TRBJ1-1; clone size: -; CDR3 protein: CASSIHRQEEAFF
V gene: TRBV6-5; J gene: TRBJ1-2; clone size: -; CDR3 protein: CASRGQAYGYTF
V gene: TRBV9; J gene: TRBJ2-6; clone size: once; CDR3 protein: CASHRTGSPLDYSGANVLTF
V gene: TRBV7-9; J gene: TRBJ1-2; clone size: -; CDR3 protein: CASSPPDINYGYTF
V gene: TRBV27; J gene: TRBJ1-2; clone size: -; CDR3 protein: CASSLSRAYHGYTF
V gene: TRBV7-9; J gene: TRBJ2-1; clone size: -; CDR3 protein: CASSLRGSSYNEQFF
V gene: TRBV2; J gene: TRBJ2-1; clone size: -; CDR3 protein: CASPGVGNEQFF
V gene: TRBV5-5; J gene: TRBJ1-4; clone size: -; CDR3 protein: CASSLEDLEKLFF
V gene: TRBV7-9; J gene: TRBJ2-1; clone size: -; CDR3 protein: CASSLGGSEQFF
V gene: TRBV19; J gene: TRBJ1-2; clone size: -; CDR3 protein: CASSIEGYNYGYTF
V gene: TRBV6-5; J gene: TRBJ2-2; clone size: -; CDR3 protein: CASRPDRGVTGELFF
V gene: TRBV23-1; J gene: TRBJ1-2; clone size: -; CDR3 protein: CASRPRVRYTF
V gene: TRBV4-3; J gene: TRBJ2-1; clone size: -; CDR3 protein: CASSQVYRAGYNEQFF
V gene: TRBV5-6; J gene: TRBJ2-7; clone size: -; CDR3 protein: CASSWGTGGFLYEQYF
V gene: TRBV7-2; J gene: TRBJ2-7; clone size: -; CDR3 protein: CASSFTSGVSPYEQYF
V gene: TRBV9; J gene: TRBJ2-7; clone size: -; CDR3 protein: CASSLAEPYEQYF